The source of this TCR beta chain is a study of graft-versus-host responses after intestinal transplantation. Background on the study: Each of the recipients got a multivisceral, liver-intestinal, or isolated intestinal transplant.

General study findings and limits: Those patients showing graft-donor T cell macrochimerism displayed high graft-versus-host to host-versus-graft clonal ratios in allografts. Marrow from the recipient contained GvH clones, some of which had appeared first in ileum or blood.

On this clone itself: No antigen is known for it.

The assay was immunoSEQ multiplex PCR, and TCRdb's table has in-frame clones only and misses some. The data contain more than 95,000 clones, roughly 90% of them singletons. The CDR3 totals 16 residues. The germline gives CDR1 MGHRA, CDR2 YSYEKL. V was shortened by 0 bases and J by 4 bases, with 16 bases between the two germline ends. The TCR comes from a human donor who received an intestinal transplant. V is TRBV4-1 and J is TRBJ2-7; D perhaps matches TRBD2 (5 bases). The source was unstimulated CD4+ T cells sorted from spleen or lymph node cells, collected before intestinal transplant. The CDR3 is CASSQDKAAPRYEQYF. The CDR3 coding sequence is TGCGCCAGCAGCCAAGATAAAGCGGCACCGCGGTACGAGCAGTACTTC.